This T cell receptor (beta chain) was observed in a study of T cells in Graves' hyperthyroidism and ophthalmopathy. Template material for amplifying TCR beta CDR3 regions consisted of RNA transcripts. The HTBI primer set served for first-round RT-PCR of the TCR CDR3. MiXCR was run by TCRdb on the multiplex PCR reads, yielding one entry per CDR3 protein. This table has under 650,000 distinct CDR3 sequences, around 15% appearing once. CDR3 length equals 15 residues. Germline V lookup: CDR1 KGHSH, CDR2 LQKENI. V lost 3 bases and J lost 1; bases outside the gene matches: 3. This clonotype was seen at least ten times.

The rearrangement joins TRBV18 to TRBJ1-1, with 9 bases fitting TRBD1. Material for sequencing was blood. This clonotype was obtained from a woman between 25 and 40 years old with Graves' hyperthyroidism. The CDR3 region is CASSPRQGENTEAFF. DNA for the CDR3: TGTGCCAGCTCACCCCGACAGGGGGAGAACACTGAAGCTTTCTTT.